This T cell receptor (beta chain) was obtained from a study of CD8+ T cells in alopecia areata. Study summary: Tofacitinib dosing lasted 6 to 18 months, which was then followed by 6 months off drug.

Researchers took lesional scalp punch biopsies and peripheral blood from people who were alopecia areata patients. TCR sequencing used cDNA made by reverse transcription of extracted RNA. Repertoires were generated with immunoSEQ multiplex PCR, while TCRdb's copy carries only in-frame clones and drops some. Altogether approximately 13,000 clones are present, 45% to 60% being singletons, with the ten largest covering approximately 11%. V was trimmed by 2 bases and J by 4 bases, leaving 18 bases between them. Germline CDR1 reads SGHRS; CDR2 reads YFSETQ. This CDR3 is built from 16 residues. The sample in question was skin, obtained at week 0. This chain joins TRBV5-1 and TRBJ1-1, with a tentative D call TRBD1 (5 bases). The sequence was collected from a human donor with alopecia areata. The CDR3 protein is CASSFKRLEGSTEAFF. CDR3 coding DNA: TGCGCCAGCAGCTTCAAAAGATTGGAGGGGTCCACTGAAGCTTTCTTT.